The next 24 T cell receptor beta chains were all read from a single sample in a study of T cells after yellow fever vaccination. TCRdb fed the 5' RACE reads into MiXCR, producing one record per CDR3 protein. The table includes about 320,000 distinct CDR3 sequences, 3.5% to 5% detected once. Sequenced material: PBMCs, taken 15 days after the yellow fever booster vaccination. All receptors come from a man aged 18-30 years who received the YFV17D yellow fever vaccine.

The chain has TRBV7-2 and TRBJ2-5, with 9 bases that match TRBD2. J gave up 5 bases and V 5 bases, and 9 bases lay outside the gene matches. This CDR3 has 15 amino acids. Germline V CDR1 and CDR2: SGHTA, FQGNSA. In DNA form, the CDR3 reads TGTGCCAGCAGCGGTCAAGCGGGGGGTTCGGAGACCCAGTACTTC. It encodes CASSGQAGGSETQYF.

This clonotype has only a few counts. V and J are TRBV29-1 and TRBJ1-1; no firm D call. CDR3 length: 11 amino acids. V was clipped by 1 base and J by 0 bases, with 0 bases between them. Germline V gene data show CDR1 as SQVTM and CDR2 as ANQGSEA. DNA of the CDR3: TGCAGCGTTGAAGTGAACACTGAAGCTTTCTTT. This encodes CSVEVNTEAFF.

The genes are TRBV20-1 and TRBJ1-3; no clear D gene. Trimming left V 7 bases short and J 0 bases short, with 13 bases between. The CDR3 runs to 14 residues. In germline, CDR1 is DFQATT, CDR2 SNEGSKA (reference sequence). This CDR3 reads CSGLDGRSGNTIYF. The CDR3 DNA reads as TGCAGTGGTCTGGACGGTCGCTCTGGAAACACCATATATTTT.

This clonotype was seen at least ten times. The chain links TRBV6-2 or TRBV6-3 to TRBJ1-6; D is possibly TRBD1 (5 bases). The germline V gene encodes CDR1 MNHEY and CDR2 SVGEGT. The CDR3 spans 15 residues. Trimming left V 5 bases short and J 7 bases short, with 15 bases between. CDR3 protein: CASSPVRGRNSPLHF. CDR3 DNA sequence: TGTGCCAGCAGTCCCGTCCGGGGACGGAATTCACCCCTCCACTTT.

This clonotype appeared a few times. The chain joins TRBV21-1 to TRBJ2-7; no DNA check was done on the table's D call, TRBD1. TRBV21-1 has pseudogene status. The CDR3 sequence is 16 residues long. CDR3 sequence: CASSKALGDRAHEQYV. The CDR3 DNA follows: TGTGCCAGCAGCAAAGCGCTTGGGGACAGGGCGCACGAGCAGTACGTC.

This clonotype was counted at least ten times. The chain carries TRBV7-9 and TRBJ2-5; tentatively, D is TRBD1 (5 bases). CDR1 is SEHNR, CDR2 FQNEAQ, per germline (reference sequence). Trimming left V 4 bases short and J 7 bases short, with 19 bases between. The CDR3 consists of 15 residues. CDR3 DNA: TGTGCCAGCAGCTCCGGCAGGGTATGGCAGGGGACCCAGTACTTC. Protein sequence: CASSSGRVWQGTQYF.

This clonotype was found many times. V gene TRBV25-1 combines with J gene TRBJ1-5; no definite D call. CDR3 length: 14 residues. Germline V gives CDR1 MGHDK, CDR2 SYGVNS. The germline V and J ends were trimmed by 7 bases and 0 bases, with 10 bases remaining between them. CDR3 DNA sequence: TGTGCCAGCACGGACGGAGATAGCAATCAGCCCCAGCATTTT. Translated, it gives CASTDGDSNQPQHF. The whole variable domain, remainder taken from reference TRBV25-1 and TRBJ1-5, is EADIYQTPRYLVIGTGKKITLECSQTMGHDKMYWYQQDPGMELHLIHYSYGVNSTEKGDLSSESTVSRIRTEHFPLTLESARPSHTSQYLCASTDGDSNQPQHFGDGTRLSIL.

The CDR3 is CSALLGYEQYV. Written as DNA, the CDR3 is TGCAGTGCTCTCCTGGGGTACGAGCAGTACGTC. The chain couples TRBV20-1 to TRBJ2-7; D gene unclear. V lost 5 bases and J 4 bases, leaving 9 bases between the germline ends. Germline CDR1 reads DFQATT; CDR2 reads SNEGSKA (reference sequence). CDR3 length: 11 residues.

This clonotype was seen a few times. The V call is TRBV6-6, the J call TRBJ2-6; 9 nucleotides line up with TRBD1. This CDR3 is built from 18 residues. CDR1 is MNHNY and CDR2 is SVGAGI in the germline V gene (reference sequence). V was clipped by 5 bases and J by 0 bases; unmatched bases: 8. The CDR3 here is CASSRDRELPSGANVLTF. In DNA, the CDR3 is TGTGCCAGCAGTCGGGACAGGGAATTACCCTCTGGGGCCAACGTCCTGACTTTC.

This clonotype was counted ten times or more. The rearrangement links TRBV12-3 or TRBV12-4 to TRBJ2-3; 9 bases fit TRBD1. With 6 bases clipped from V and 0 bases from J, the junction kept 7 bases outside the gene matches. The CDR3 is made up of 16 amino acids. The CDR3 region has the DNA TGTGCCAGCAGCCGTCGGGACAGGGCCAGCACAGATACGCAGTATTTT. Protein sequence: CASSRRDRASTDTQYF.

This clonotype was found many times. V is TRBV9 and J is TRBJ2-3, with D hard to call. Germline V gene sequence: CDR1 SGDLS, CDR2 YYNGEE. The V end lost 2 bases, the J end lost 3 bases, and 10 bases lay between the germline ends. This CDR3 has 14 residues. CDR3 loop: CASSVGPQTDTQYF. The CDR3 DNA is TGTGCCAGCAGCGTCGGACCTCAAACAGATACGCAGTATTTT.

This clonotype was counted only a few times. The rearrangement uses TRBV6-5 and TRBJ2-7, with 9 nucleotides matching TRBD1. CDR1 is MNHEY and CDR2 is SVGAGI in the germline V gene. V lost 8 bases and J lost 5; bases outside the gene matches: 10. This CDR3 spans 14 amino acids. The CDR3 bases are TGTGCCAGCTCAACCGGGACAGGGTTCAACGAGCAGTACTTC. Protein: CASSTGTGFNEQYF.

The sample holds a few counts of this clonotype. The rearrangement uses TRBV7-2 and TRBJ2-1; D uncertain. The V and J ends lost 0 bases and 10 bases respectively, with 16 bases between them. The CDR3 length is 15 residues. Germline V gene sequence: CDR1 SGHTA, CDR2 FQGNSA. CDR3 region: CASSLALPANGEQFF. CDR3 nucleotides: TGTGCCAGCAGCTTAGCCCTTCCCGCTAACGGGGAGCAGTTCTTC.

The table lists this clonotype with many counts. J is TRBJ2-7 and V is TRBV5-1; the D gene is possibly TRBD1 (5 bases). V lost 6 bases and J lost 5, with 9 bases in between. Germline V CDR1 and CDR2: SGHRS, YFSETQ. The CDR3 runs 11 residues. CDR3 DNA sequence: TGCGCCAGCAATAGGGGTGACGAGCAGTACTTC. It encodes CASNRGDEQYF.

The rearrangement uses TRBV6-2 or TRBV6-3 and TRBJ1-5, with D possibly TRBD1 on 5 matching bases. The CDR3 is 15 amino acids. Trimming removed 4 bases from V and 4 bases from J, with 14 bases in between. Germline loops: CDR1 MNHEY, CDR2 SVGEGT. CDR3 residues: CASSSSGTINQPQHF. Here the CDR3 DNA reads TGTGCCAGCAGTTCCTCCGGGACGATTAATCAGCCCCAGCATTTT.

Notes on this clonotype: At one of its ends the junction is not consistent with the germline gene, which may arise from a read error. This chain links TRBV4-3 with TRBJ2-3; D ambiguous. The CDR3 totals 15 residues. From germline, CDR1 is LGHNA and CDR2 YSLEER. CDR3 coding DNA: TGCGCCAGCAGCCAAGATAGGGTCTTATCTGGGGTGAGGAATTTT. Translating gives CASSQDRVLSGVRNF.

The V call is TRBV27, the J call TRBJ2-1; 8 bases are a match to TRBD2. This CDR3 is 14 amino acids long. J gave up 6 bases and V 11 bases, and 12 bases lay outside the gene matches. Looked up from germline, CDR1 is MNHEY and CDR2 is SMNVEV (reference sequence). The chain's CDR3 is CAGSPGLGGNEQFF. CDR3 in DNA: TGTGCCGGCTCCCCGGGACTAGGGGGCAATGAGCAGTTCTTC.

This clonotype was counted many times. The V gene is TRBV7-8, the J gene TRBJ2-3; tentatively, D is TRBD2 (6 bases). Between the trimmed V and J ends, which lost 5 bases and 2 bases, there was a span of 11 bases. Germline V gene sequence: CDR1 SGHVS, CDR2 FQNEAQ. CDR3 length: 14 residues. CDR3 nucleotide sequence: TGTGCCAGCAGCCGGACTATCTACACAGATACGCAGTATTTT. Translating gives CASSRTIYTDTQYF.

For this clonotype: This may arise from a read error, as a much more abundant clone is one base away. J is TRBJ2-3 and V is TRBV10-3; tentative D call: TRBD2 (6 bases). Germline assignment: CDR1 ENHRY and CDR2 SYGVKD. The CDR3 runs to 12 residues. V lost 10 bases and J 1 base, leaving 9 bases between the germline ends. CDR3 amino acids: CATGTCTDTQYF. For the CDR3, the DNA is TGTGCCACCGGGACTTGCACAGATACGCAGTATTTT.

This clonotype has ten or more counts. The chain recombines TRBV9 with TRBJ1-3; 12 nucleotides align to TRBD1. The CDR3 extends over 16 amino acids. V lost 0 bases, J lost 4 bases, and 2 bases stayed unmatched. Per the germline V gene, CDR1 is SGDLS and CDR2 is YYNGEE. Here the CDR3 reads CASSVAGQGAGNTIYF. In DNA form, the CDR3 reads TGTGCCAGCAGCGTAGCGGGACAGGGGGCAGGAAACACCATATATTTT.

This clonotype was seen a handful of times. V and J are TRBV20-1 and TRBJ2-3, with unresolved D. The CDR3 spans 14 residues. Germline CDR1 and CDR2: DFQATT and SNEGSKA (reference sequence). V was cut by 4 bases and J by 2 bases, with 13 bases left in between. The CDR3 DNA follows: TGCAGTGCTACCAACCCCGAACTCACAGATACGCAGTATTTT. This codes for CSATNPELTDTQYF.

The CDR3 bases are TGTGCCACCAGCAGAATCGACACACAGAACACTGAAGCTTTCTTT. Protein sequence: CATSRIDTQNTEAFF. The chain has TRBV15 and TRBJ1-1; D remains unclear. Trimming took off 2 bases at V and 1 base at J, with 11 bases between the two ends. The CDR3 is 15 amino acids. The germline V gene encodes CDR1 LNHNV and CDR2 YYDKDF (reference sequence).

This rearrangement joins TRBV6-5 to TRBJ2-7; TRBD1 might be the D (5 bases). V was trimmed by 6 bases and J by 6 bases, leaving 21 bases between them. Germline V gives CDR1 MNHEY, CDR2 SVGAGI. The CDR3 length is 15 residues. The CDR3 is CASRQVWGLTSEQYF. The CDR3 DNA follows: TGTGCCAGCAGACAGGTCTGGGGTTTAACGAGCGAGCAGTACTTC.

This clonotype was counted between two and nine times. The rearrangement links TRBV7-3 to TRBJ2-2; 9 bases are a match to TRBD1. J was trimmed by 5 bases and V by 5 bases; bases with no gene match: 9. Germline V gene data show CDR1 as SGHTA and CDR2 as FQGTGA. The CDR3 covers 16 residues. The CDR3 DNA is TGTGCCAGCAGCCCTAGTCGCGGGACAGGGACCGGGGAGCTGTTTTTT. This codes for CASSPSRGTGTGELFF.